The 31 T cell receptor beta chains in this list originate from one sample, sequenced in a study of tumor-infiltrating lymphocytes in oesophageal squamous cell carcinoma. MiXCR was run by TCRdb on the PCR reads, yielding one entry per CDR3 protein. The sample lists some 12,000 distinct CDR3 sequences; approximately 60% were seen once. Source material: esophageal tumor tissue. These receptors were obtained from a male donor with esophageal squamous cell carcinoma.

This clonotype turned up a few times. The rearrangement links TRBV7-3 to TRBJ2-1; D call uncertain. V dropped 3 bases and J dropped 4 bases, with 10 bases sitting between them. The CDR3 runs 14 residues. Germline CDR1 is SGHTA and CDR2 is FQGTGA. The CDR3 coding sequence is TGTGCCAGCAGCTTCGGTGGCGGTTACAATGAGCAGTTCTTC. It codes for CASSFGGGYNEQFF. Based on the CDR3 plus reference TRBV7-3 and TRBJ2-1, the full variable domain is GAGVSQTPSNKVTEKGKYVELRCDPISGHTALYWYRQSLGQGPEFLIYFQGTGAADDSGLPNDRFFAVRPEGSVSTLKIQRTERGDSAVYLCASSFGGGYNEQFFGPGTRLTVL.

Here the CDR3 reads CASSLAASGNTGELFF. CDR3 nucleotide sequence: TGTGCCAGCAGCTTAGCGGCTAGCGGGAACACCGGGGAGCTGTTTTTT. The chain employs TRBV7-6 and TRBJ2-2; 7 bases line up with TRBD2. V dropped 0 bases and J dropped 1; count of bases not matched to a gene: 2. The germline gives CDR1 SGHVS, CDR2 FNYEAQ. CDR3 length equals 16 residues.

This clonotype came up once. The chain has TRBV10-3 and TRBJ2-1, with D uncertain. Trimming took 4 bases from V and 7 from J, leaving 11 bases between them. The CDR3 runs 13 residues. Germline CDR1 ENHRY, CDR2 SYGVKD. The chain's CDR3 is CAISVVGSNEQFF. The CDR3 DNA reads TGTGCCATCAGTGTTGTGGGTAGTAATGAGCAGTTCTTC.

The V and J genes are TRBV25-1 and TRBJ2-1; D is tentatively TRBD1 or TRBD2 (5 bases each). The J call is uncertain, as TRBJ2-7 better fits the DNA end. The CDR3 covers 15 residues. Germline lookup yields CDR1 MGHDK and CDR2 SYGVNS. The CDR3 loop is CASSESEGKGYEQYF. In DNA form, the CDR3 reads TGTGCCAGCAGTGAGTCCGAGGGGAAAGGGTACGAGCAGTACTTC.

This chain joins TRBV6-5 and TRBJ2-7, with 9 bases lining up with TRBD1. The J call may not be correct, given that the DNA end is closer to TRBJ1-2. The germline gives CDR1 MNHEY, CDR2 SVGAGI. This CDR3 spans 15 amino acids. The CDR3 nucleotides read TGTGCCAGCAGCAAGAATGACAGGGGGTTCTCTGGCTACACCTTC. This encodes CASSKNDRGFSGYTF.

This clonotype has just one count. The V gene is TRBV7-4, the J gene TRBJ2-1, with D unclear. Near its end, the DNA agrees better with TRBJ2-7, so the J call may be wrong. CDR3 length: 14 residues. Germline CDR1 and CDR2: SGHVT and SQSDAQ. The CDR3 protein is CASKKREDSYEQYF. The DNA for the CDR3 is TGTGCCAGCAAGAAAAGGGAAGACTCCTACGAGCAGTACTTC.

This clonotype turned up a few times. The chain is built from TRBV7-9 and TRBJ2-5, with D possibly TRBD1 on 5 matching bases. Trimming shortened V by 5 bases and J by 2 bases, and 15 bases separated the two germline ends. This CDR3 is 15 amino acids long. Germline CDR1 reads SEHNR; CDR2 reads FQNEAQ (reference sequence). The CDR3 nucleotides read TGTGCCAGCAGCCCCATCCGGACATCTCAAGAGACCCAGTACTTC. It encodes CASSPIRTSQETQYF.

This clonotype was seen ten or more times. The J gene is TRBJ2-7, the V gene TRBV28, with 8 bases that match TRBD1. J lost 12 bases, V lost 6 bases, and 10 bases had no gene match. In germline, CDR1 is MDHEN, CDR2 SYDVKM. The CDR3 loop spans 12 amino acids. The CDR3 loop is CASRQMTGVWYF. The CDR3 DNA reads TGTGCCAGCAGACAAATGACAGGGGTCTGGTACTTC. The full variable domain, in which reference TRBV28 and TRBJ2-7 provide the parts outside the CDR3, is DVKVTQSSRYLVKRTGEKVFLECVQDMDHENMFWYRQDPGLGLRLIYFSYDVKMKEKGDIPEGYSVSREKKERFSLILESASTNQTSMYLCASRQMTGVWYFGPGTRLTVT.

The genes are TRBV7-2 and TRBJ2-5, with TRBD1 matching over 9 bases. Unmatched junction bases numbered 15, after V lost 2 bases and J lost 11 bases. Germline V gene lookup returns CDR1 SGHTA and CDR2 FQGNSA. The CDR3 spans 16 residues. The CDR3 region is CASSLPPGTGSVEQYF. The CDR3 DNA is TGTGCCAGCAGCTTACCTCCCGGGACAGGGTCCGTGGAGCAGTACTTC.

As regards this clonotype: At one end the junction does not follow the germline gene, possibly because of a read error. The chain couples TRBV7-3 to TRBJ2-1; no clear D. The CDR3 is 13 amino acids. Germline V gene lookup returns CDR1 SGHTA and CDR2 FQGTGA. In nucleotides, the CDR3 is TGTGTCAGCAGCCAAAGACCATCAGATACGCAGTTCTTC. Translated: CVSSQRPSDTQFF.

The chain combines TRBV7-6 with TRBJ2-1; 10 positions match TRBD1. The CDR3 sequence is 14 residues long. With 5 bases clipped from V and 4 bases from J, the junction kept 2 bases outside the gene matches. Per germline, CDR1 SGHVS and CDR2 FNYEAQ. The CDR3 coding sequence is TGTGCCAGCAGCACGGGACAGGGGTACAATGAGCAGTTCTTC. Protein sequence: CASSTGQGYNEQFF.

By proportion, this clonotype is medium-sized. The chain carries TRBV6-1 and TRBJ2-2; D might be TRBD1 or TRBD2, each matching 5 bases. Trimming left V 3 bases short and J 8 bases short, with 10 bases between. Germline CDR1 and CDR2: MNHNS and SASEGT. The CDR3 consists of 13 residues. CDR3 sequence reads: CASSEGERGELFF. CDR3 nucleotide sequence: TGTGCCAGCAGTGAGGGGGAGAGGGGGGAGCTGTTTTTT.

The rearrangement joins TRBV6-1 to TRBJ1-1; D is unresolved. Germline V lookup: CDR1 MNHNS, CDR2 SASEGT. The V end lost 5 bases, the J end lost 4 bases, and 11 bases lay between the germline ends. The CDR3 covers 13 residues. The CDR3 is CASSSSEGTEAFF. CDR3 nucleotides: TGTGCCAGCAGTTCCTCTGAGGGCACTGAAGCTTTCTTT.

The chain is built from TRBV28 and TRBJ2-3; the match to TRBD2 covers 9 bases. In germline, CDR1 is MDHEN, CDR2 SYDVKM. CDR3 length equals 16 residues. Trimming at V came to 2 bases and at J to 2 bases, leaving 5 bases not matched to a gene. CDR3 amino acids: CASSLAGGPSTDTQYF. The CDR3 nucleotides are TGTGCCAGCAGTTTAGCGGGAGGGCCATCCACAGATACGCAGTATTTT.

The chain uses TRBV7-3 and TRBJ2-5, with D tentatively TRBD2 (5 bases). In germline, CDR1 is SGHTA, CDR2 FQGTGA. Deletions cut 1 base from V and 4 bases from J, with 10 bases between. The CDR3 runs to 14 residues. The CDR3 protein is CASSLNGVAETQYF. The CDR3 bases are TGTGCCAGCAGCTTAAACGGGGTAGCAGAGACCCAGTACTTC.

This clonotype showed up many times. The gene calls are TRBV27 and TRBJ2-7; D is uncertain. Trimming took off 6 bases at V and 4 bases at J, with 7 bases between the two ends. Germline CDR1 and CDR2: MNHEY and SMNVEV (reference sequence). The CDR3 loop spans 11 amino acids. CDR3 residues: CASRKGYEQYF. Here the CDR3 DNA reads TGTGCCAGCAGAAAAGGGTACGAGCAGTACTTC.

This chain uses TRBV7-2 with TRBJ2-5; TRBD1 aligns across 9 bases. TRBJ2-6 explains the end of the DNA better; the J call may be wrong. CDR3 length: 17 residues. Germline lookup yields CDR1 SGHTA and CDR2 FQGNSA. The DNA for the CDR3 is TGTGCCAGCAGCCTGACAGGGGGAGTCTCTGGGGCCAACGTCCTGACTTTC. As protein: CASSLTGGVSGANVLTF.

This chain uses TRBV4-2 with TRBJ1-1, with D possibly being TRBD1 (5 bases). CDR3 length: 14 amino acids. Trimming took off 1 base at V and 3 bases at J, with 9 bases between the two ends. Germline V lookup: CDR1 LGHNA, CDR2 YNFKEQ. The CDR3 spells CASSQGRGYTEAFF. The CDR3 DNA follows: TGTGCCAGCAGCCAAGGGAGGGGTTACACTGAAGCTTTCTTT.

This clonotype was picked up one time. This sequence joins TRBV5-3 and TRBJ1-4; 8 bases match TRBD1. TRBV5-3 is an open reading frame, and its role is uncertain. The CDR3 is 15 amino acids. The ends lost 8 bases at V and 4 bases at J; junction bases unmatched: 10. The CDR3 nucleotides are TGTGCCAGCAGCGGGGACAGGCGAGTTAATGAAAAACTGTTTTTT. This gives the protein CASSGDRRVNEKLFF.

The V and J genes are TRBV20-1 and TRBJ2-3; TRBD1 matches at 9 bases. The CDR3 runs to 16 residues. V gave up 3 bases and J gave up 5 bases; unmatched junction bases: 12. In germline, CDR1 is DFQATT, CDR2 SNEGSKA (reference sequence). CDR3 nucleotide sequence: TGCAGTGCTAGGGTTCTACGGACAGGGGCGGGAGATACGCAGTATTTT. As protein: CSARVLRTGAGDTQYF.

Ten or more counts support this clonotype. Since the CDR3 does not end with the conserved phenylalanine or tryptophan, this likely comes from a read error. Because the CDR3's place on the DNA is in doubt, the DNA is left out and the CDR3 is given as listed by TCRdb. The chain is built from TRBV28 and TRBJ2-6; the table's D call of TRBD1 was not tested on the DNA. Both ends counted, the CDR3 spans 8 residues. Germline CDR1 reads MDHEN; CDR2 reads SYDVKM. The chain's CDR3 is CASSPPGS.

The chain has TRBV7-4 and TRBJ2-5; no definite D call. The J call could be wrong; TRBJ2-7 is a better fit for the DNA end. The CDR3 contains 12 residues. The germline gives CDR1 SGHVT, CDR2 SQSDAQ. The CDR3 bases are TGTGCCAGCACCCAAGCGAGCTACGAGCAGTACTTC. Its protein product is CASTQASYEQYF.

As to this clonotype: A much larger clone differs from this one at a single base, so this may be a read error. J is TRBJ1-1 and V is TRBV4-2; 10 bases match TRBD2. The closer fit of TRBJ2-7 to the DNA end suggests the J call may be wrong. The CDR3 has 16 amino acids. In germline, CDR1 is LGHNA, CDR2 YNFKEQ. CDR3 amino acids: CASTTLAGYSTNEQYF. The CDR3 region has the DNA TGTGCCAGCACGACACTAGCGGGGTACTCTACAAATGAGCAGTACTTC.

The CDR3 bases are TGTGCCAGCAGCCTGGACAGGGACTCCTACGAGCAGTACTTC. Encoded protein: CASSLDRDSYEQYF. The chain has TRBV7-3 and TRBJ2-4; 8 nucleotides align to TRBD1. The better agreement between TRBJ2-7 and the DNA end casts doubt on the J call. The CDR3 loop spans 14 amino acids. Germline CDR1 is SGHTA and CDR2 is FQGTGA.

This clonotype came up a few times. The rearrangement uses TRBV7-3 and TRBJ1-1; TRBD1 agrees at 7 bases. The CDR3 covers 13 residues. The germline V gene has CDR1 SGHTA and CDR2 FQGTGA. Trimming at V came to 5 bases and at J to 4 bases, leaving 4 bases not matched to a gene. In DNA form, the CDR3 reads TGTGCCAGCAGCCCGACAGGGTTCACTGAAGCTTTCTTT. Translated, it gives CASSPTGFTEAFF.

This chain joins TRBV7-3 and TRBJ2-1, with 7 bases lining up with TRBD2. This CDR3 has 15 amino acids. The trim removed 1 base at V and 6 bases at J, leaving 6 bases unmatched. Germline V CDR1 and CDR2: SGHTA, FQGTGA. The CDR3 region has the DNA TGTGCCAGCAGCTTAAGTTTTTCTAGCGGCAATGAGCAGTTCTTC. It is translated as CASSLSFSSGNEQFF. The whole variable domain, remainder taken from reference TRBV7-3 and TRBJ2-1, is GAGVSQTPSNKVTEKGKYVELRCDPISGHTALYWYRQSLGQGPEFLIYFQGTGAADDSGLPNDRFFAVRPEGSVSTLKIQRTERGDSAVYLCASSLSFSSGNEQFFGPGTRLTVL.

This clonotype was seen repeatedly, ten times or more. V and J are TRBV7-2 and TRBJ1-2; D not resolved. The germline V and J ends were trimmed by 2 bases and 4 bases, with 8 bases remaining between them. This CDR3 comprises 13 residues. Germline V CDR1 and CDR2: SGHTA, FQGNSA. This chain's CDR3 is CASSLLRGYGYTF. The DNA of the CDR3 is TGTGCCAGCAGCTTACTACGGGGCTATGGCTACACCTTC.

Worth noting for this clonotype: At one boundary the junction diverges from the germline segment, which might be a read error. The chain combines TRBV7-9 with TRBJ2-5; D is perhaps TRBD2 (5 bases). The CDR3 is made up of 16 amino acids. CDR1 is SEHNR and CDR2 is FQNEAQ in the germline V gene (reference sequence). CDR3 amino acids: CASSLGSVGNTGELYF. The CDR3 nucleotides read TGTGCCAGCAGCTTAGGTAGCGTGGGTAACACCGGGGAGCTGTATTTT.

The V gene is TRBV7-2, the J gene TRBJ2-1, with a tentative D call TRBD2 (6 bases). The germline gives CDR1 SGHTA, CDR2 FQGNSA. V was clipped by 2 bases and J by 0 bases, with 8 bases between them. This CDR3 has 15 residues. The CDR3 sequence: CASSLLGGSYNEQFF. Here the CDR3 DNA reads TGTGCCAGCAGCTTACTGGGGGGCTCCTACAATGAGCAGTTCTTC.

Many counts were recorded for this clonotype. The J gene is TRBJ1-1, the V gene TRBV6-1; 9 bases are shared with TRBD1. This CDR3 has 15 amino acids. Germline CDR1 reads MNHNS; CDR2 reads SASEGT. With V trimmed by 4 bases and J by 0 bases, 3 bases remained unmatched. CDR3 sequence: CASSGDRGMNTEAFF. Written as DNA, the CDR3 is TGTGCCAGCAGTGGAGACAGGGGGATGAACACTGAAGCTTTCTTT.

In regard to this clonotype: An end of the junction does not agree with germline; a read error may underlie this. V and J are TRBV7-3 and TRBJ2-1, with 7 bases matching TRBD1. The CDR3 consists of 15 residues. The germline V gene has CDR1 SGHTA and CDR2 FQGTGA. The CDR3 protein is CAGSPDRTAYNEQFF. The DNA of the CDR3 is TGTGCCGGCAGCCCGGACAGGACGGCCTACAATGAGCAGTTCTTC.